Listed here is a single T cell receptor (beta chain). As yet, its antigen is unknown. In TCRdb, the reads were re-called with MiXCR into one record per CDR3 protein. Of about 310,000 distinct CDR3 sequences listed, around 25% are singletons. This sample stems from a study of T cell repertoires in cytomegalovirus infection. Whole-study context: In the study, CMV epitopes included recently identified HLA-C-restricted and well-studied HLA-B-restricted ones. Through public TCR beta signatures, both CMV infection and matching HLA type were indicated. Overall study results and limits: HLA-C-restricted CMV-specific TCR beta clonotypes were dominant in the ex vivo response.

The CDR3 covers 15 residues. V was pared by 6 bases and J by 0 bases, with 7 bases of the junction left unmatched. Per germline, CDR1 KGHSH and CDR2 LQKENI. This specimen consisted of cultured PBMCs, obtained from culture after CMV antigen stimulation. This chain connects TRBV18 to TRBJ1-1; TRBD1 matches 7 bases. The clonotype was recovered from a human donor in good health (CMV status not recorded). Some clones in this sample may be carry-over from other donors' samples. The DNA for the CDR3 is TGTGCCAGCTCGAGTAGCGGACAGGTGAACACTGAAGCTTTCTTT. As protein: CASSSSGQVNTEAFF.